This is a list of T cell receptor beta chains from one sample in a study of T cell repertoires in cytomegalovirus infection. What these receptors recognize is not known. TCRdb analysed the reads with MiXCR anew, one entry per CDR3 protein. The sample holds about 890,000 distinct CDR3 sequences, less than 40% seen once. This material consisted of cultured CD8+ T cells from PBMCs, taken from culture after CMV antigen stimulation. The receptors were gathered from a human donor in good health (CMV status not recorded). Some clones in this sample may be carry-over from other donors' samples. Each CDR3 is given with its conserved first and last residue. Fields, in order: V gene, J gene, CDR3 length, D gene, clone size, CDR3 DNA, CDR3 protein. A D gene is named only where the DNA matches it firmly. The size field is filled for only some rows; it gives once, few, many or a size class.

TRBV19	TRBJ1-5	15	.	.	TGTGCCAGTAGTTTGACAGCGGATACTAATCAGCCCCAGCATTTT	CASSLTADTNQPQHF
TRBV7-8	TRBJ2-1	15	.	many	TGTGCCAGCGGGCGCCCGATCGCTTCCTACAATGAGCAGTTCTTC	CASGRPIASYNEQFF
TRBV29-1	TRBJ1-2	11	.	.	TGCAGCGCTCCTTGGACCCATGGCTACACCTTC	CSAPWTHGYTF
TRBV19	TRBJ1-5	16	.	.	TGTGCCAGTAGTATAGATCACCAGGAGGACAATCAGCCCCAGCATTTT	CASSIDHQEDNQPQHF
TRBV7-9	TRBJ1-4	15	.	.	TGTGCCAGCAGCACCGGCCGGCAAAGAAATGAAAAACTGTTTTTT	CASSTGRQRNEKLFF
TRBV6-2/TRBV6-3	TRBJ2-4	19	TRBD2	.	TGTGCCAGCAGTTACTCGAAAAACGCCAGCGGGGGGCCCAAAAACATTCAGTACTTC	CASSYSKNASGGPKNIQYF
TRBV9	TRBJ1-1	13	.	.	TGTGCCAGCAGCGTAGATGTTACCCATGAAGCTTTCTTT	CASSVDVTHEAFF
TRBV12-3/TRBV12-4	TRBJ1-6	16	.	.	TGTGCCGGCAGTTTTAGTACGTACAAGACGAATTCACCCCTCCACTTT	CAGSFSTYKTNSPLHF
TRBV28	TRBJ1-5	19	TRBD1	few	TGTGCCAGCAGTTCCTGGACAGGGGGTACACCTAACTTTTTTCAGCCCCAGCATTTT	CASSSWTGGTPNFFQPQHF
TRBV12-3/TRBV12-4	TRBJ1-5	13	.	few	TGTGCCAGCATCGGGGGGGGCCATCAGCCCCAGCATTTT	CASIGGGHQPQHF
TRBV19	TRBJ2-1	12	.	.	TGTGCCACCTGGACCGGGAGCAATGAGCAGTTCTTC	CATWTGSNEQFF
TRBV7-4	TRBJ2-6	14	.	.	TGTGCCAGCAGCTTAGCGGTTGGGACCAACGTCCTGACTTTC	CASSLAVGTNVLTF
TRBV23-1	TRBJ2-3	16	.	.	TGCGCCAGCCGAAAAACCGGGACAAGGTTACCAGATACGCAGTATTTT	CASRKTGTRLPDTQYF
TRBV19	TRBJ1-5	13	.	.	TGTGCTAGGACAGCTTATAGCAATCAGCCCCAGCATTTT	CARTAYSNQPQHF
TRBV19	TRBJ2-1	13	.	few	TGTGCCAGTAGTACCACTAGGGGCAATGAGCAGTTCTTC	CASSTTRGNEQFF
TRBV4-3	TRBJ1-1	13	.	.	TGCGCCAGCAGCCAAGATCACGGAGGTGAAGCTTTCTTT	CASSQDHGGEAFF
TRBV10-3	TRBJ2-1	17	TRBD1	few	TGTGCCATCAGTGGACAGGGAGTAAAACACTATTTCGATGAGCAGTTCTTC	CAISGQGVKHYFDEQFF
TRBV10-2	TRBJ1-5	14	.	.	TGCGCCAGCAGTGAGAGGGGTGGCAATCAGCCCCAGCATTTT	CASSERGGNQPQHF
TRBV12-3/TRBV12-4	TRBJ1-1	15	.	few	TGTGCCAGCAGGGGTGCAGGGCATATGAACACTGAAGCTTTCTTT	CASRGAGHMNTEAFF
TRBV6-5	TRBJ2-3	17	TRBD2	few	TGTGCCAGCAGTTACTCGACCGGGACTAGTCATGCAGATACGCAGTATTTT	CASSYSTGTSHADTQYF
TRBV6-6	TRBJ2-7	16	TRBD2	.	TGTGCCAGCAGTGATCACCTAGCGGTGGACCTCTACGAGCAGTACTTC	CASSDHLAVDLYEQYF
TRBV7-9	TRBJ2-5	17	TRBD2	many	TGTGCCAGCAGCCCTGCGACTAGCCTATCGTGGCAAGAGACCCAGTACTTC	CASSPATSLSWQETQYF